This T cell receptor beta chain was sequenced during a study of T cell responses to AZD1222 COVID-19 vaccine. Comment on this clone: The antigen is not known.

TCRdb's table, derived via immunoSEQ multiplex PCR, lists solely in-frame clones and lacks some. The table has tens of thousands of clones, about 88% seen once. Study conclusions and caveats: Just 5 or 6 AZD1222 recipients tested seropositive at baseline. Repertoires were collected only later (after the peak T cell response had occurred).

This specimen was peripheral blood, taken on day 0 of AZD1222 vaccination. This TCR came from an adult in good health.

The CDR3 DNA reads as TGCGCCAGCCGCCCCCCGGTTGGGGATGAAAAACTGTTTTTT. Translating gives CASRPPVGDEKLFF. This chain uses TRBV5-1 with TRBJ1-4; D is undetermined. The length of the CDR3 is 14 residues. Germline V gives CDR1 SGHRS, CDR2 YFSETQ. Trimming removed 7 bases from V and 6 bases from J, with 16 bases in between.